This T cell receptor beta chain emerged from a study of T cell changes during pregnancy in multiple sclerosis. Method: immunoSEQ multiplex PCR; TCRdb's copy keeps in-frame clones and lacks some. In the table there are about 40,000 clones, roughly 87% of which are singletons. V lost 1 base and J 5 bases, leaving 9 bases between the germline ends. This CDR3 has 13 amino acids. Germline lookup yields CDR1 GTSNPN and CDR2 SVGIG (reference sequence). The origin of this receptor is a female donor with multiple sclerosis, enrolled in a pregnancy study. Sequenced material: CD4+ T cells from peripheral blood mononuclear cells, taken after pregnancy. The chain is built from TRBV30 and TRBJ1-5; possibly TRBD1 for D (5 bases). This CDR3 is CAWSEGLYQPQHF. The CDR3 region has the DNA TGTGCCTGGAGTGAGGGGCTCTATCAGCCCCAGCATTTT.